This TCR beta chain derives from a study of cytomegalovirus exposure and HLA in healthy donors. The PCR was carried out with 60 Vbeta primers and 13 Jbeta primers. This table comes from immunoSEQ multiplex PCR, and its TCRdb copy is limited to in-frame clones, with some not included. The sample has 160,000 or so clones; over 60% are singletons. This CDR3 comprises 13 residues. V was trimmed by 1 base and J by 10 bases, leaving 11 bases between them. CDR1 is SNHLY and CDR2 is FYNNEI in the germline V gene. The study, taken as a whole, reports: The authors listed approximately 160 TCR beta chains as cytomegalovirus-associated.

Details on this clone: Its specificity is unknown.

The material sequenced was PBMCs. The rearrangement uses TRBV2 and TRBJ2-1, with D tentatively TRBD1 (5 bases). This TCR was recovered from a woman in her thirties or forties in good health and CMV-seronegative. The CDR3: CASSEGQSYEQFF. CDR3 sequence (DNA): TGTGCCAGCAGTGAAGGACAGTCTTACGAGCAGTTCTTC.